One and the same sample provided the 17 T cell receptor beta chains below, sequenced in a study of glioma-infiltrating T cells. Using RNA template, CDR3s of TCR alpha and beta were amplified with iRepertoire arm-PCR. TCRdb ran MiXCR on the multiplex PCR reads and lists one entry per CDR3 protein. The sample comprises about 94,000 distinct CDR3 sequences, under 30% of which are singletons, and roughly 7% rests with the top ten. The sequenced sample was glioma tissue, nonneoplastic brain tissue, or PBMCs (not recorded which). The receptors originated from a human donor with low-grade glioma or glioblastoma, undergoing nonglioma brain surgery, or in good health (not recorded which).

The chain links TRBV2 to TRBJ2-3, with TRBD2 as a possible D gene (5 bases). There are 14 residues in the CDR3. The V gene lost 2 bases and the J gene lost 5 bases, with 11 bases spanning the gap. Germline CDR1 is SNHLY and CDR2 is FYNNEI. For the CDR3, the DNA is TGTGCCAGCAGTGAACCTCGCCGGGGAGATACGCAGTATTTT. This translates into CASSEPRRGDTQYF.

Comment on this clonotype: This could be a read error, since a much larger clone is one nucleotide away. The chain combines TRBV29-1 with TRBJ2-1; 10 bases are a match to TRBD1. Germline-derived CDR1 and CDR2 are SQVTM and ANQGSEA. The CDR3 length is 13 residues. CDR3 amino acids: CSFCPDRGNEQSF. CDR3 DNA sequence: TGCAGCTTTTGCCCGGACAGGGGGAATGAGCAGTCCTTC.

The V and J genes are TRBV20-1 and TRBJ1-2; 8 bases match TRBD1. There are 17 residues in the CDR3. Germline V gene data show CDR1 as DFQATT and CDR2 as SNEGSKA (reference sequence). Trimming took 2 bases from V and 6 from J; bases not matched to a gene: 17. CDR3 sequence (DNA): TGCAGTGCTAGACCCGGGGGGCAGGGGGCGTTGGGAGATGGCTACACCTTC. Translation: CSARPGGQGALGDGYTF.

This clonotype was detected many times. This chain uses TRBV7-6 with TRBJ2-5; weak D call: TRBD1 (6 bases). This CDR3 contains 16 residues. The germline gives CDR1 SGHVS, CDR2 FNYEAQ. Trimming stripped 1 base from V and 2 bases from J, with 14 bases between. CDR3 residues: CASSLGGAGAQETQYF. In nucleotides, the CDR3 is TGTGCCAGCAGCTTAGGTGGGGCAGGGGCGCAAGAGACCCAGTACTTC.

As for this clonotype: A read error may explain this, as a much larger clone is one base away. CDR3 in DNA: TGTGCCAGCAGCCAATACCCAACGCCGAACACTAAAGCTTTCTTT. Amino acids: CASSQYPTPNTKAFF. This chain links TRBV3-1 with TRBJ1-1; no firm D call. The CDR3 runs to 15 residues. Germline V gives CDR1 LGHDT, CDR2 YNNKEL (reference sequence).

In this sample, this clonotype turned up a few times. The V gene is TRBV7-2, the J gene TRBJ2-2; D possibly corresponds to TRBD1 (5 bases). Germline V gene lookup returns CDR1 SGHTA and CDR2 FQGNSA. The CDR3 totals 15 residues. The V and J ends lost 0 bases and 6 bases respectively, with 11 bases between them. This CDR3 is CASSLAAGPAGELFF. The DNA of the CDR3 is TGTGCCAGCAGCTTAGCTGCAGGGCCCGCCGGGGAGCTGTTTTTT.

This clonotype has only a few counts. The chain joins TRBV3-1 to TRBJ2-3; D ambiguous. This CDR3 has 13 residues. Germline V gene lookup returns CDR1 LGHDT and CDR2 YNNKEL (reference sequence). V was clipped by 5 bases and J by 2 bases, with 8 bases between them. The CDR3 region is CASSSSLTDTQYF. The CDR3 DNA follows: TGTGCCAGCAGCTCGTCCCTCACAGATACGCAGTATTTT.

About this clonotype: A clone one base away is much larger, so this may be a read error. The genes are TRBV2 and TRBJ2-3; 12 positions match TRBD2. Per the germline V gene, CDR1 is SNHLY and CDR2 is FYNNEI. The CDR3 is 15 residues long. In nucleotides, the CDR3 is TGTTCCAGCAGTTTGACTAGCGGGAGAGGAGATACGCAGTATTTT. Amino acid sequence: CSSSLTSGRGDTQYF.

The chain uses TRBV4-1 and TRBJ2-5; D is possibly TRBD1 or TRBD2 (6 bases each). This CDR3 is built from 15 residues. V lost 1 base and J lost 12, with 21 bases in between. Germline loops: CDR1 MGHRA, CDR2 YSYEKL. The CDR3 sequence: CASSQGGGGGESKYF. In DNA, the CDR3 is TGCGCCAGCAGCCAAGGTGGCGGAGGGGGAGAGTCCAAGTACTTC.

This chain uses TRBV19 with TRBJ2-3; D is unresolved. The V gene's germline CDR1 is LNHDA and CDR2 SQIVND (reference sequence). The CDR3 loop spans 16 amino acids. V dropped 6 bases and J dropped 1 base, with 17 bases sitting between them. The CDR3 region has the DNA TGTGCCAGTAGCCCCCGCGCAAGGTCGGGCACAGATACGCAGTATTTT. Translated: CASSPRARSGTDTQYF.

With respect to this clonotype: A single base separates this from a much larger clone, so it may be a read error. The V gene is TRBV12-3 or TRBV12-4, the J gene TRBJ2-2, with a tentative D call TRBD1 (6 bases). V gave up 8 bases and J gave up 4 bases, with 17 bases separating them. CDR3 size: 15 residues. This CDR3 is CASGLGGRGTGELFF. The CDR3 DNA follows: TGTGCCAGCGGTCTAGGGGGACGGGGCACCGGGGAGCTGTTTTTT.

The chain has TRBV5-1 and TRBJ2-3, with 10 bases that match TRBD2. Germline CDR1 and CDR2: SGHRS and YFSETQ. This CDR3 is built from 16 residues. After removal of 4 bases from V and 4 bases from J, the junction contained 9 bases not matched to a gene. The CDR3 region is CASSKEGTSASDTQYF. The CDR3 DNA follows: TGCGCCAGCAGCAAGGAAGGGACTAGCGCCTCAGATACGCAGTATTTT.

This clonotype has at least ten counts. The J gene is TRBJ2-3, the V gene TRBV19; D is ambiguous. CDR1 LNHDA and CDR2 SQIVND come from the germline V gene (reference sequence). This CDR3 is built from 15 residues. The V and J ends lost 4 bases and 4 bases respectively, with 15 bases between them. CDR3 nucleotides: TGTGCCAGTAGTAGTTCACAGTTCCCGGCAGATACGCAGTATTTT. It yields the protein CASSSSQFPADTQYF.

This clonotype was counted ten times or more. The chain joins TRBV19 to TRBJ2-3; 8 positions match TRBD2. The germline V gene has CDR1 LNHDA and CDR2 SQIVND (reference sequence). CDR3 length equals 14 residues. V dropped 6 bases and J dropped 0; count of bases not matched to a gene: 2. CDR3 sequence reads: CASRTSASTDTQYF. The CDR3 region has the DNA TGTGCCAGTAGGACTAGCGCGAGCACAGATACGCAGTATTTT.

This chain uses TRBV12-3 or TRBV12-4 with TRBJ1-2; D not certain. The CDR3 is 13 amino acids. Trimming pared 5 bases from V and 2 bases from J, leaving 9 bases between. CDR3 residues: CASSPQENYGYTF. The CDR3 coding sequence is TGTGCCAGCAGTCCGCAGGAAAACTATGGCTACACCTTC.

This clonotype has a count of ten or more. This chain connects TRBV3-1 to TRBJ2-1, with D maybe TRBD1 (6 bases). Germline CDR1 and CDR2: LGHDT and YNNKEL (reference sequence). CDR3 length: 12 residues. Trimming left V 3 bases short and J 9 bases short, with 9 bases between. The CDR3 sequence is CASSQSRGEQFF. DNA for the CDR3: TGTGCCAGCAGCCAGTCCAGGGGTGAGCAGTTCTTC.

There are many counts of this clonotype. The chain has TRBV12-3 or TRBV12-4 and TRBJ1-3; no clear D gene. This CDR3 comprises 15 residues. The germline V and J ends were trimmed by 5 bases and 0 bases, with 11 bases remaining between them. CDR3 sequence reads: CASSRHSSSGNTIYF. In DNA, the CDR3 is TGTGCCAGCAGTCGTCATTCTTCCTCTGGAAACACCATATATTTT.